Listed here are 14 T cell receptor beta chains from one sample, sequenced in a study of shared clonotypes between healthy human individuals. TCRdb's copy holds only in-frame clones and misses some; the assay was immunoSEQ multiplex PCR. This sample carries roughly 500,000 clones, around 79% of them seen once, and the ten largest clones take around 14%. Sequenced sample: PBMCs. The receptors here all came from a woman aged 40 to 55 in good health. Some clones in this sample may be carry-over from other donors' samples.

This rearrangement joins TRBV5-1 to TRBJ2-1, with TRBD2 matching 12 bases. The germline CDR1 and CDR2 sequences are SGHRS and YFSETQ. V lost 4 bases, J lost 0 bases, and 2 bases stayed unmatched. The CDR3 is 16 residues long. The CDR3 sequence is CASSKTSGSSYNEQFF. CDR3 bases: TGCGCCAGCAGCAAGACTAGCGGGAGCTCCTACAATGAGCAGTTCTTC.

The rearrangement links TRBV21-1 to TRBJ1-2. TRBV21-1 constitutes a pseudogene. The CDR3 extends over 18 amino acids. The CDR3 here is CASSKGGRCRATFYGYTF. In nucleotides, the CDR3 is TGTGCCAGCAGCAAAGGCGGAAGGTGCAGAGCTACCTTCTATGGCTACACCTTC.

The gene calls are TRBV28 and TRBJ1-3, with D unresolved. The CDR3 is 14 residues long. Germline V lookup: CDR1 MDHEN, CDR2 SYDVKM. The germline V and J ends were trimmed by 6 bases and 4 bases, with 13 bases remaining between them. CDR3: CASSRGDRGNTIYF. CDR3 bases: TGTGCCAGCAGCCGTGGGGATCGGGGAAACACCATATATTTT.

This sequence joins TRBV27 and TRBJ1-1, with D perhaps TRBD1 (6 bases). Trimming removed 8 bases from V and 3 bases from J, with 13 bases in between. Germline V gene sequence: CDR1 MNHEY, CDR2 SMNVEV (reference sequence). The CDR3 spans 13 residues. In DNA, the CDR3 is TGTGCCAGCCGAGGGGGGGGGCACACTGAAGCTTTCTTT. It yields the protein CASRGGGHTEAFF.

The J gene is TRBJ2-2, the V gene TRBV9, with D perhaps TRBD2 (5 bases). Per the germline V gene, CDR1 is SGDLS and CDR2 is YYNGEE. Trimming pared 0 bases from V and 2 bases from J, leaving 8 bases between. The CDR3 consists of 15 residues. The CDR3 region has the DNA TGTGCCAGCAGCGTAGCTAGCCGAAACACCGGGGAGCTGTTTTTT. Translating it yields CASSVASRNTGELFF.

The V gene is TRBV7-9, the J gene TRBJ2-5; D is ambiguous. Trimming removed 8 bases at V and 9 bases at J, with 13 bases between. Per the germline V gene, CDR1 is SEHNR and CDR2 is FQNEAQ (reference sequence). The CDR3 extends over 11 amino acids. CDR3 protein: CASWVGLAQYF. The DNA for the CDR3 is TGTGCCAGCTGGGTTGGGTTGGCCCAGTACTTC.

V is TRBV6-6 and J is TRBJ1-2; D remains ambiguous. The CDR3 loop spans 14 amino acids. Germline-derived CDR1 and CDR2 are MNHNY and SVGAGI (reference sequence). V gave up 2 bases and J gave up 1 base, with 8 bases separating them. The CDR3 DNA is TGTGCCAGCAGTTACAGATTTAATAACTATGGCTACACCTTC. Amino acids: CASSYRFNNYGYTF.

This chain joins TRBV7-9 and TRBJ1-3, with D perhaps TRBD1 (6 bases). Germline CDR1 SEHNR, CDR2 FQNEAQ (reference sequence). V gave up 5 bases and J gave up 2 bases, with 13 bases separating them. The CDR3 sequence is 15 residues long. The CDR3 DNA reads TGTGCCAGCAGCGACCGCACAGGGACTGGAAACACCATATATTTT. This encodes CASSDRTGTGNTIYF.

This chain connects TRBV29-1 to TRBJ1-3; TRBD1 might be the D (5 bases). The CDR3 spans 13 residues. Germline V gene data show CDR1 as SQVTM and CDR2 as ANQGSEA. V gave up 5 bases and J gave up 0 bases, with 8 bases separating them. The CDR3 reads CSVSDSSGNTIYF. For the CDR3, the DNA is TGCAGCGTTAGCGACAGCTCTGGAAACACCATATATTTT.

This clone was seen just once. J is TRBJ2-7 and V is TRBV7-2; 7 positions match TRBD1. Germline V gene data show CDR1 as SGHTA and CDR2 as FQGNSA. The CDR3 contains 13 residues. J lost 4 bases, V lost 4 bases, and 4 bases had no gene match. The CDR3: CASSWDRGYEQYF. The CDR3 DNA sequence: TGTGCCAGCAGCTGGGACAGAGGGTACGAGCAGTACTTC.

The chain links TRBV5-1 to TRBJ2-7; a weak D match, TRBD1 (6 bases). The ends were cut back, 2 bases at V and 1 base at J, with 7 bases in the middle. Germline V CDR1 and CDR2: SGHRS, YFSETQ. This CDR3 region has 13 residues. The CDR3 protein is CASSFGQSYEQYF. The CDR3 coding sequence is TGCGCCAGCAGCTTTGGACAGTCCTACGAGCAGTACTTC.

V and J are TRBV2 and TRBJ1-5, with a possible D match to TRBD1 (6 bases). CDR1 SNHLY and CDR2 FYNNEI come from the germline V gene. There are 14 residues in the CDR3. Trimming left V 5 bases short and J 7 bases short, with 15 bases between. The DNA for the CDR3 is TGTGCCAGCAGTTACACAGGGTTGGGGCAGCCCCAGCATTTT. This encodes CASSYTGLGQPQHF.

The chain combines TRBV7-2 with TRBJ2-7, with 11 bases fitting TRBD2. CDR3 size: 15 residues. Germline V CDR1 and CDR2: SGHTA, FQGNSA. Trimming removed 3 bases from V and 1 base from J; junction bases left unmatched: 2. The CDR3 is CASSFSGRASYEQYF. The DNA of the CDR3 is TGTGCCAGCAGCTTTAGCGGGAGGGCGTCCTACGAGCAGTACTTC.

V is TRBV19 and J is TRBJ2-2; D ambiguous. CDR3 length: 14 residues. Germline V lookup: CDR1 LNHDA, CDR2 SQIVND (reference sequence). With 5 bases removed from V and 11 bases from J, the gap between germline ends came to 18 bases. DNA for the CDR3: TGTGCCAGTAGTTCGGAATTACGGGCCGCCGAGCTGTTTTTT. It encodes CASSSELRAAELFF.